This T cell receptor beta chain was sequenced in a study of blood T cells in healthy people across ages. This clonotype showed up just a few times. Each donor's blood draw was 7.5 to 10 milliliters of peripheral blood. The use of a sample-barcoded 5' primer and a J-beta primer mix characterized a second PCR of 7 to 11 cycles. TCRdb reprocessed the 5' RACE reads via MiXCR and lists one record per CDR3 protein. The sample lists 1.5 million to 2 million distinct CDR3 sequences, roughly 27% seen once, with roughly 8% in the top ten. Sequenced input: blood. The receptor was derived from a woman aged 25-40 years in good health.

This chain's CDR3 is CASSQGDSRMGETQYF. DNA of the CDR3: TGCGCCAGCAGCCAAGGGGACAGCCGGATGGGGGAGACCCAGTACTTC. The rearrangement links TRBV4-1 to TRBJ2-5; 7 nucleotides match TRBD1. Germline-derived CDR1 and CDR2 are MGHRA and YSYEKL. The trim removed 1 base at V and 5 bases at J, leaving 10 bases unmatched. The CDR3 covers 16 residues.